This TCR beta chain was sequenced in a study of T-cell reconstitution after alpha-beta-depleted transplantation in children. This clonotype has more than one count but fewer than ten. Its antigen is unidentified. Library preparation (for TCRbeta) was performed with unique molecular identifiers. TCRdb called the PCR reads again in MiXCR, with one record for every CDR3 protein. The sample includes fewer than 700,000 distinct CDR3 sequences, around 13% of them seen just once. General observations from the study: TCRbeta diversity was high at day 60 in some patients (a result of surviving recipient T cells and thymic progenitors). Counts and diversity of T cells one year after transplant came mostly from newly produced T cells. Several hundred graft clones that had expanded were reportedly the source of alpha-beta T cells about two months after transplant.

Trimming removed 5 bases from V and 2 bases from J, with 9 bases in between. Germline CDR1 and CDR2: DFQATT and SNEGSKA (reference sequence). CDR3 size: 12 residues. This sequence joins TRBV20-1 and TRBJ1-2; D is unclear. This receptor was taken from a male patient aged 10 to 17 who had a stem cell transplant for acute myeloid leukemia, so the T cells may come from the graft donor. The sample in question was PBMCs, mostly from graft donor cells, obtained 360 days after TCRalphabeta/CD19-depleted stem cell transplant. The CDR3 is CSAAVNNYGYTF. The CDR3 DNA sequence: TGCAGTGCTGCAGTGAACAACTATGGCTACACCTTC.